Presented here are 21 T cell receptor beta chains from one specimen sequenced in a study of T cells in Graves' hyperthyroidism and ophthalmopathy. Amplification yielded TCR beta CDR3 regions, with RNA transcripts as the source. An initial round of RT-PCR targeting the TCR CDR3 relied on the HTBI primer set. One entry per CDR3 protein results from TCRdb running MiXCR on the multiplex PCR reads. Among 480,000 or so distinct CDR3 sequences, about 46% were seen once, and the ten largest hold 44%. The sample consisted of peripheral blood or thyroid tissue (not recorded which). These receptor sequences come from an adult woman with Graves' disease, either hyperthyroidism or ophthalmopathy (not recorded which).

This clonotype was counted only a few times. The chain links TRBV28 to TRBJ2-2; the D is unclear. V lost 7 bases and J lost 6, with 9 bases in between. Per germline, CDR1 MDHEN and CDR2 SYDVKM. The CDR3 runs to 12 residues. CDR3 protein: CASNLRSGELFF. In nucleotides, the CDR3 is TGTGCCAGCAATCTCAGGTCCGGGGAGCTGTTTTTT.

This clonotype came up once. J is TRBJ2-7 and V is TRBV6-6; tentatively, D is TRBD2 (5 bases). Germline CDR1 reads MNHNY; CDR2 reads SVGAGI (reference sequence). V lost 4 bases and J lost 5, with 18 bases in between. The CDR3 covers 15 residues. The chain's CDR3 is CASSFLDRGKNEQYF. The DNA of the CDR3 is TGTGCCAGCAGTTTTCTGGACCGGGGAAAGAACGAGCAGTACTTC.

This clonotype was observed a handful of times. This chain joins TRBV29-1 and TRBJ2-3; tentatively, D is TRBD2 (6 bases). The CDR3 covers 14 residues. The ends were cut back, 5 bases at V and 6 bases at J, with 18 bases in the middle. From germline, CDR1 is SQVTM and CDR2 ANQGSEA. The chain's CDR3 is CSVKKGLLQDTQYF. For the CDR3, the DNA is TGCAGCGTTAAAAAGGGACTTCTACAGGATACGCAGTATTTT.

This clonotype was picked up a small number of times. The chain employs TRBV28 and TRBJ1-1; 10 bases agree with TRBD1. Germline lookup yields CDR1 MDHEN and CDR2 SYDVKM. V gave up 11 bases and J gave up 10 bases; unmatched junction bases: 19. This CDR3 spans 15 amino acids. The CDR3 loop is CAVLRVTGGDLVAFF. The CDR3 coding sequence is TGTGCCGTTCTCCGTGTGACAGGGGGCGATCTGGTAGCTTTCTTT. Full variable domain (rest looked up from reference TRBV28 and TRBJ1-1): DVKVTQSSRYLVKRTGEKVFLECVQDMDHENMFWYRQDPGLGLRLIYFSYDVKMKEKGDIPEGYSVSREKKERFSLILESASTNQTSMYLCAVLRVTGGDLVAFFGQGTRLTVV.

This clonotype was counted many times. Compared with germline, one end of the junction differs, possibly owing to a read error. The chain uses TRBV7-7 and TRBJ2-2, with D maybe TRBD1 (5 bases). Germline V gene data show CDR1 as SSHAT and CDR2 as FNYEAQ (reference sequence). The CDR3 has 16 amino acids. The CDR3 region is CASSVSTVYSTGELFF. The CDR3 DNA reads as TGTGCTAGCAGCGTTTCGACAGTTTATAGCACCGGGGAGCTGTTTTTT.

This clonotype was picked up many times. CDR3 sequence: CAISEWGSEQYF. In DNA, the CDR3 is TGTGCCATCAGTGAGTGGGGGAGCGAGCAGTACTTC. The chain employs TRBV10-3 and TRBJ2-7; D tentatively reads TRBD1 or TRBD2 (5 bases each). V lost 1 base to trimming and J lost 6 bases, with 7 bases between them. CDR1 is ENHRY, CDR2 SYGVKD, per germline. The CDR3 contains 12 residues.

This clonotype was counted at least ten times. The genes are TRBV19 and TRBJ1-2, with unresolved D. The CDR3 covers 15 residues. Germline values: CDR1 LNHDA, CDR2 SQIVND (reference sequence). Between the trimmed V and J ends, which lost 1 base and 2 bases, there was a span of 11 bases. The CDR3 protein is CASSIAQPINYGYTF. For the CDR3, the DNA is TGTGCCAGTAGTATAGCCCAACCGATCAACTATGGCTACACCTTC.

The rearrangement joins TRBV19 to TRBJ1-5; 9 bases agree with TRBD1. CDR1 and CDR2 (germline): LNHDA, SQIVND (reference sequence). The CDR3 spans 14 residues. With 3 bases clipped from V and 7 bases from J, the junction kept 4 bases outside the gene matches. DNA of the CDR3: TGTGCCAGTAGTATTGGGACAGGGCCCCAGCCCCAGCATTTT. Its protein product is CASSIGTGPQPQHF.

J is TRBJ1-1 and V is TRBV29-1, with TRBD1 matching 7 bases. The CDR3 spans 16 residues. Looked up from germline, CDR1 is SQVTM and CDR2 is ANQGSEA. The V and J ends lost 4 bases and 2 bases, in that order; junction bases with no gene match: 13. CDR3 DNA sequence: TGCAGCGTTGCCCGACAGGGTCCCTCCGGAAACACTGAAGCTTTCTTT. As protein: CSVARQGPSGNTEAFF.

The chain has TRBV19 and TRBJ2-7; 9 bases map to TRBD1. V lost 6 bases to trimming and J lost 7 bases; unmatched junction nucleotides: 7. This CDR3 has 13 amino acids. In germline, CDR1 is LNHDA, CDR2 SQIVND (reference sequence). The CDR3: CASSTGTGLEQYF. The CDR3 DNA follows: TGTGCCAGTAGCACCGGGACAGGGCTAGAGCAGTACTTC.

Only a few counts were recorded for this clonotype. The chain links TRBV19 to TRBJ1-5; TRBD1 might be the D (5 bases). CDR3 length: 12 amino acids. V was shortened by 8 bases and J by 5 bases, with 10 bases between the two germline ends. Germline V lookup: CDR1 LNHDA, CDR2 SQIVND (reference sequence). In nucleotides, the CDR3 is TGTGCCAGTGCCGGGGGTTATCAGCCCCAGCATTTT. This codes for CASAGGYQPQHF. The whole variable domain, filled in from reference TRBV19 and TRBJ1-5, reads DGGITQSPKYLFRKEGQNVTLSCEQNLNHDAMYWYRQDPGQGLRLIYYSQIVNDFQKGDIAEGYSVSREKKESFPLTVTSAQKNPTAFYLCASAGGYQPQHFGDGTRLSIL.

As DNA, the CDR3 is TGTGCCAGCAGCTGGGGCATTGGCGTTACTGAAGCTTTCTTT. This codes for CASSWGIGVTEAFF. The rearrangement uses TRBV2 and TRBJ1-1; a weak D match, TRBD1 (5 bases). Germline CDR1 and CDR2: SNHLY and FYNNEI. This CDR3 contains 14 residues. V lost 6 bases to trimming and J lost 5 bases, with 16 bases between them.

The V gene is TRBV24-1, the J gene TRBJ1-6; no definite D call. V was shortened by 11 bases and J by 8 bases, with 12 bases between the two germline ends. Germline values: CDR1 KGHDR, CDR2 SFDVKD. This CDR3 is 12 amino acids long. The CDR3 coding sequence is TGTGCCATAGAGCTTCTGGATTCACCCCTCCACTTT. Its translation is CAIELLDSPLHF.

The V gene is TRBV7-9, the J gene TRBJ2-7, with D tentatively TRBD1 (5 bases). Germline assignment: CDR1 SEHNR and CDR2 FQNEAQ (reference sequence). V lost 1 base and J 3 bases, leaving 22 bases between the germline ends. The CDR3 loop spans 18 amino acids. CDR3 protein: CASSLGAPGRTPHYEQYF. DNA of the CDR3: TGTGCCAGCAGCTTAGGAGCCCCAGGGCGTACACCACACTACGAGCAGTACTTC.

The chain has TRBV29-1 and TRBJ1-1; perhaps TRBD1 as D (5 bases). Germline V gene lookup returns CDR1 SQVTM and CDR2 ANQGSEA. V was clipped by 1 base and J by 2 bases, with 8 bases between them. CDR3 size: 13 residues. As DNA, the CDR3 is TGCAGCGTTGAAGGACAGATTAACACTGAAGCTTTCTTT. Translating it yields CSVEGQINTEAFF.

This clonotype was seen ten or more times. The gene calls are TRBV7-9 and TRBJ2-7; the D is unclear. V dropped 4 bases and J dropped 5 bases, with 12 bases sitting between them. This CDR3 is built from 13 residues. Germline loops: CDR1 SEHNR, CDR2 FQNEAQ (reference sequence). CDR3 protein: CASSSGPVNEQYF. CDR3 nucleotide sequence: TGTGCCAGCAGCTCCGGGCCAGTCAACGAGCAGTACTTC.

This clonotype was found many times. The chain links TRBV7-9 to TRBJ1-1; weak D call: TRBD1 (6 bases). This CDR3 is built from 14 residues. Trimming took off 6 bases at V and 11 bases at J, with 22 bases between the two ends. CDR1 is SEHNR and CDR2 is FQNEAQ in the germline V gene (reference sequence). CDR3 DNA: TGTGCCAGCAGTCGAACCGGGACACCAGAGGTTGCTTTCTTT. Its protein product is CASSRTGTPEVAFF. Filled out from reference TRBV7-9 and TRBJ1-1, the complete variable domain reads DTGVSQNPRHKITKRGQNVTFRCDPISEHNRLYWYRQTLGQGPEFLTYFQNEAQLEKSRLLSDRFSAERPKGSFSTLEIQRTEQGDSAMYLCASSRTGTPEVAFFGQGTRLTVV.

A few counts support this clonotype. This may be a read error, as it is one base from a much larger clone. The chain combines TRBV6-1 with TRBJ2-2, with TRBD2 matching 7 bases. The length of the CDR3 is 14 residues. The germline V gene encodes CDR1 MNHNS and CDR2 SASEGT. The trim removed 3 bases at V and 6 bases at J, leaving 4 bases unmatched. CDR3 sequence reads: CASSDGRGAGELFF. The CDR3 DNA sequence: TGTGCCAGCAGTGATGGACGGGGGGCCGGGGAGCTGTTTTTT.

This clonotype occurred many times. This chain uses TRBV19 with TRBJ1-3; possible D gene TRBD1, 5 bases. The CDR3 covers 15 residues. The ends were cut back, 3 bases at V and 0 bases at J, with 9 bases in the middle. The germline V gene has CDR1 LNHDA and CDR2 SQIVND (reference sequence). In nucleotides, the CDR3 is TGTGCCAGTAGTATGGGACCGAGCTCTGGAAACACCATATATTTT. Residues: CASSMGPSSGNTIYF. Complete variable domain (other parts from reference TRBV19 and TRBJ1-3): DGGITQSPKYLFRKEGQNVTLSCEQNLNHDAMYWYRQDPGQGLRLIYYSQIVNDFQKGDIAEGYSVSREKKESFPLTVTSAQKNPTAFYLCASSMGPSSGNTIYFGEGSWLTVV.

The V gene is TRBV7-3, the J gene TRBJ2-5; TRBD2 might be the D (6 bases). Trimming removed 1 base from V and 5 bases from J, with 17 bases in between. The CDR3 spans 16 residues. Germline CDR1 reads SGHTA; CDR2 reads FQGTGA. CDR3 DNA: TGTGCCAGCAGCTTAAGTATTACGGGAGATGGGGAGACCCAGTACTTC. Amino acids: CASSLSITGDGETQYF.

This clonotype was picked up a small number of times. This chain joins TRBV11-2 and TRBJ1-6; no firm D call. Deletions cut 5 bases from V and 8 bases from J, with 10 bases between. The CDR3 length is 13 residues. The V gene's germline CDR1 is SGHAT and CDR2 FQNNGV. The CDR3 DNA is TGTGCCAGCAGCACTTCCATGGATTCACCCCTCCACTTT. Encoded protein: CASSTSMDSPLHF.